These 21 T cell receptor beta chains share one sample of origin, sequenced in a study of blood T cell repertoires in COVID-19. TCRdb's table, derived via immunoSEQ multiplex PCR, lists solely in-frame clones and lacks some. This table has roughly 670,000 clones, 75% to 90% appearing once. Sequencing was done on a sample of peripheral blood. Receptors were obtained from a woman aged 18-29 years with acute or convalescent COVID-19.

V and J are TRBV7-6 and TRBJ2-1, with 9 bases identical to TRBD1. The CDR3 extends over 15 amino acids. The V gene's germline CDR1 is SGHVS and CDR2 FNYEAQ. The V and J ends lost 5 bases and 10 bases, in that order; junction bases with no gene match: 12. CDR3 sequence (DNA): TGTGCCAGCAGCCCCCTCCCGGGACAGGGTAAGGAGCAGTTCTTC. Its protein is CASSPLPGQGKEQFF.

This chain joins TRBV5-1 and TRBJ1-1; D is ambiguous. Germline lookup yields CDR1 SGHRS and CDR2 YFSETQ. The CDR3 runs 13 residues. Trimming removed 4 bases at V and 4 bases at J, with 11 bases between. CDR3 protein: CASSPGTGTEAFF. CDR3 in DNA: TGCGCCAGCAGCCCGGGAACTGGCACTGAAGCTTTCTTT.

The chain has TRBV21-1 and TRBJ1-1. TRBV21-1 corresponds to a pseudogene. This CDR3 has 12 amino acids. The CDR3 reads CASSKKGLGAFF. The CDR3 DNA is TGTGCCAGCAGCAAAAAGGGACTGGGGGCTTTCTTT.

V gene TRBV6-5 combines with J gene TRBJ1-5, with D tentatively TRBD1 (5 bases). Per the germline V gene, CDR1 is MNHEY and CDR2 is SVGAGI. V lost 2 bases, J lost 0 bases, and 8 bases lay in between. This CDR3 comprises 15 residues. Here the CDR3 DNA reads TGTGCCAGCAGTTACGGGGGGAATAGCAATCAGCCCCAGCATTTT. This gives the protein CASSYGGNSNQPQHF.

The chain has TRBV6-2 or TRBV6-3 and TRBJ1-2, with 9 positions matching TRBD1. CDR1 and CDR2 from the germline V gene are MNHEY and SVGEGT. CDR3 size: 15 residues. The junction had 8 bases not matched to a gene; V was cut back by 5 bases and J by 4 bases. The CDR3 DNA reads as TGTGCCAGCAGTGACAGGGGGTTCGCGATCTATGGCTACACCTTC. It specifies CASSDRGFAIYGYTF.

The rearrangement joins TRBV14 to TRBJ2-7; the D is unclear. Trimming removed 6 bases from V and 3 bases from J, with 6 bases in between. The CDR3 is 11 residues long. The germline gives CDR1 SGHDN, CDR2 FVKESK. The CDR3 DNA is TGTGCCAGCAGAACTTGCTACGAGCAGTACTTC. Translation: CASRTCYEQYF.

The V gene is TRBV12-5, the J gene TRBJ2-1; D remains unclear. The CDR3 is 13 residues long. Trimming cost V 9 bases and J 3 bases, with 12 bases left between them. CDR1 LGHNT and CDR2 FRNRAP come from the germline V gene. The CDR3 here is CASLGRFYNEQFF. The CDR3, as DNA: TGTGCTAGCCTGGGCAGGTTCTACAATGAGCAGTTCTTC.

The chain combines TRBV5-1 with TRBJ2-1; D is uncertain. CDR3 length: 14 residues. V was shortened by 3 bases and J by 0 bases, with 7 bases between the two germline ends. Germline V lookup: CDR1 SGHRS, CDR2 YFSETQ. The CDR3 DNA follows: TGCGCCAGCAGCTATACAGTCTCCTACAATGAGCAGTTCTTC. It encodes CASSYTVSYNEQFF.

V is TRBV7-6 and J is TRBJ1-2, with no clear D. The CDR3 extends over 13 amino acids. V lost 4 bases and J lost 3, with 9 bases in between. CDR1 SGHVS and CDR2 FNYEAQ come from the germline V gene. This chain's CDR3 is CASSSIVDYGYTF. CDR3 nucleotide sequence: TGTGCCAGCAGCTCCATAGTGGACTATGGCTACACCTTC.

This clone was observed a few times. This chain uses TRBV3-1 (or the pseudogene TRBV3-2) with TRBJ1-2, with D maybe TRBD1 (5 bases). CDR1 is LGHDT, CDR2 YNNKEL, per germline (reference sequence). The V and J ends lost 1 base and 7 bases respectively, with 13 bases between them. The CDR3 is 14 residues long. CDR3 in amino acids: CASSQGGSGGGYTF. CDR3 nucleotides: TGTGCCAGCAGCCAAGGAGGGTCCGGGGGTGGCTACACCTTC.

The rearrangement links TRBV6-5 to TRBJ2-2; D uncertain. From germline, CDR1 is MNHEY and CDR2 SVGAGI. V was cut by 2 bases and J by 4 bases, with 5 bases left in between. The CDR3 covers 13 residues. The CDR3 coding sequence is TGTGCCAGCAGTTACATCAGCACCGGGGAGCTGTTTTTT. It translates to CASSYISTGELFF.

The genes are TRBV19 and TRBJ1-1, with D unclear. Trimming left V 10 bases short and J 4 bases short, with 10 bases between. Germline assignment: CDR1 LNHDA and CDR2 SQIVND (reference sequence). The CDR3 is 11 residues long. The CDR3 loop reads CATMLGTEAFF. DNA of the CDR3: TGTGCCACCATGCTAGGCACTGAAGCTTTCTTT.

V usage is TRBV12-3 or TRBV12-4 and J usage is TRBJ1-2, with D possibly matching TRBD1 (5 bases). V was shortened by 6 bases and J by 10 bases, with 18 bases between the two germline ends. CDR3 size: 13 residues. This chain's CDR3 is CASSLGPGPNYTF. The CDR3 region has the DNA TGTGCCAGCAGCCTGGGGCCTGGGCCCAACTACACCTTC.

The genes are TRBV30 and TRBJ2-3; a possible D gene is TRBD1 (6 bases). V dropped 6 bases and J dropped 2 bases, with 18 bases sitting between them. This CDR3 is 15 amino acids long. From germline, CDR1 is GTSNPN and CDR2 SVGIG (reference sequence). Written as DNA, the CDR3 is TGTGCCTGTAGGGCCCCCGGACAGAACACAGATACGCAGTATTTT. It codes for CACRAPGQNTDTQYF.

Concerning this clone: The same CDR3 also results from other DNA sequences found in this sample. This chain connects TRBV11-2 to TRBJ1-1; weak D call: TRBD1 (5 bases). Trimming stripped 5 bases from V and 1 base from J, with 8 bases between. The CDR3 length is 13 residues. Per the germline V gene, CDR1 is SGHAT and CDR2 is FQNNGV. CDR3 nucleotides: TGTGCCAGCAGCCTTGGACAGAACACTGAAGCTTTCTTT. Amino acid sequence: CASSLGQNTEAFF.

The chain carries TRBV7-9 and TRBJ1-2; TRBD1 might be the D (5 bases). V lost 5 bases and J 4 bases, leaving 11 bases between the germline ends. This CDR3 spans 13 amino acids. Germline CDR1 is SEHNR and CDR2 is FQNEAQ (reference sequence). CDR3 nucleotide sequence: TGTGCCAGCAGCCCCGCAGGGCGCTATGGCTACACCTTC. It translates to CASSPAGRYGYTF.

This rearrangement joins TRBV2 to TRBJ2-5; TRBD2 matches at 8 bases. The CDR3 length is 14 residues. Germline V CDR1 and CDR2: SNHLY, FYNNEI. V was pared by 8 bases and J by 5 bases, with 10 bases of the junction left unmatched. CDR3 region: CASGSRGGGETQYF. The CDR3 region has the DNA TGTGCCAGCGGGAGCCGGGGGGGCGGTGAGACCCAGTACTTC.

CDR3 protein: CASSSPGSPYNEQFF. The DNA of the CDR3 is TGTGCCAGCAGCAGTCCCGGGTCCCCCTACAATGAGCAGTTCTTC. The rearrangement uses TRBV6-1 and TRBJ2-1; D unclear. Germline CDR1 MNHNS, CDR2 SASEGT. V lost 6 bases and J lost 2, with 14 bases in between. The CDR3 covers 15 residues.

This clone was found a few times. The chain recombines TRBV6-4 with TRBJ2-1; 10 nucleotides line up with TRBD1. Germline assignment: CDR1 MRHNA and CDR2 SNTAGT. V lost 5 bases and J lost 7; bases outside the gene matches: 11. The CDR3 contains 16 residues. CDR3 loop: CASSYLPGQGWNEQFF. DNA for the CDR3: TGTGCCAGCAGTTATCTTCCGGGACAGGGGTGGAATGAGCAGTTCTTC.

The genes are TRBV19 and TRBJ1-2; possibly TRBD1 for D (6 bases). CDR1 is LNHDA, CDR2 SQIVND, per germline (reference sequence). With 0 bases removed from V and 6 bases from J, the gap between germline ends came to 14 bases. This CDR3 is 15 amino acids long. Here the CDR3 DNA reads TGTGCCAGTAGTATAGATCTCAACAGGGCAGATGGCTACACCTTC. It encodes CASSIDLNRADGYTF.

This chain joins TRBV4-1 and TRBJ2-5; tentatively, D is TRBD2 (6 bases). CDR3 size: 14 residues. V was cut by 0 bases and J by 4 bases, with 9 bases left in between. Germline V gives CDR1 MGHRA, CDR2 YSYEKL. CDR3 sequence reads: CASSQERGGETQYF. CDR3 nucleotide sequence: TGCGCCAGCAGCCAAGAGCGGGGCGGAGAGACCCAGTACTTC.